The next 6 T cell receptor beta chains were all read from a single sample in a study of blood T cells in healthy people across ages. Primers used in a second PCR of roughly 6 to 12 cycles were a sample-barcoded 5' primer and a J-beta primer mix. Each CDR3 protein gets one entry after TCRdb re-called the 5' RACE reads with MiXCR. This table has over 600,000 distinct CDR3 sequences, approximately 53% appearing once. The sample consisted of blood. These receptors were obtained from a man between 40 and 49 years old in good health.

The chain joins TRBV4-3 to TRBJ1-1, with TRBD1 as a possible D gene (5 bases). The CDR3 loop spans 16 amino acids. V gave up 2 bases and J gave up 0 bases, with 13 bases separating them. Per the germline V gene, CDR1 is LGHNA and CDR2 is YSLEER. As DNA, the CDR3 is TGCGCCAGCAGCCAACAGGGAGGGACTATGAACACTGAAGCTTTCTTT. As protein: CASSQQGGTMNTEAFF.

This clonotype appeared a few times. The V gene is TRBV20-1, the J gene TRBJ1-1; D not certain. Germline V gene lookup returns CDR1 DFQATT and CDR2 SNEGSKA (reference sequence). Between the trimmed V and J ends, which lost 6 bases and 1 base, there was a span of 15 bases. The CDR3 contains 14 residues. The CDR3 bases are TGCAGTGCCGGAGAGGCTAGGTCGAACACTGAAGCTTTCTTT. Encoded protein: CSAGEARSNTEAFF.

This clonotype was recorded a few times. The V call is TRBV9, the J call TRBJ2-1; D is perhaps TRBD2 (5 bases). V lost 4 bases, J lost 14 bases, and 25 bases lay in between. CDR1 and CDR2 from the germline V gene are SGDLS and YYNGEE. This CDR3 has 15 amino acids. The CDR3 sequence: CASSPRGKLREREFF. CDR3 nucleotides: TGTGCCAGCAGCCCAAGAGGGAAGCTACGGGAAAGGGAGTTCTTC.

V is TRBV10-3 and J is TRBJ1-2; TRBD1 aligns across 7 bases. CDR1 ENHRY and CDR2 SYGVKD come from the germline V gene. The CDR3 spans 14 residues. Losses at the gene ends were 3 bases for V and 3 bases for J; bases not matched to a gene: 4. CDR3 DNA: TGTGCCATCAGTGAAAAAGGGGGCGACTATGGCTACACCTTC. It translates to CAISEKGGDYGYTF.

This clonotype was counted between two and nine times. The J gene is TRBJ1-5, the V gene TRBV6-2 or TRBV6-3, with D uncertain. The CDR3 is 14 residues long. Germline V gene sequence: CDR1 MNHEY, CDR2 SVGEGT. V gave up 7 bases and J gave up 2 bases, with 12 bases separating them. CDR3 sequence reads: CASMEVSGNQPQHF. The CDR3 DNA reads TGTGCCAGCATGGAGGTTTCTGGCAATCAGCCCCAGCATTTT.

This clonotype has just one count. This rearrangement joins TRBV24-1 to TRBJ2-1; tentative D call: TRBD1 (5 bases). Trimming pared 3 bases from V and 8 bases from J, leaving 19 bases between. CDR1 is KGHDR and CDR2 is SFDVKD in the germline V gene. This CDR3 has 16 amino acids. As DNA, the CDR3 is TGTGCCACCAGTGATCAGGACATGGGCAGCTTCTATGAGCAGTTCTTC. It codes for CATSDQDMGSFYEQFF.